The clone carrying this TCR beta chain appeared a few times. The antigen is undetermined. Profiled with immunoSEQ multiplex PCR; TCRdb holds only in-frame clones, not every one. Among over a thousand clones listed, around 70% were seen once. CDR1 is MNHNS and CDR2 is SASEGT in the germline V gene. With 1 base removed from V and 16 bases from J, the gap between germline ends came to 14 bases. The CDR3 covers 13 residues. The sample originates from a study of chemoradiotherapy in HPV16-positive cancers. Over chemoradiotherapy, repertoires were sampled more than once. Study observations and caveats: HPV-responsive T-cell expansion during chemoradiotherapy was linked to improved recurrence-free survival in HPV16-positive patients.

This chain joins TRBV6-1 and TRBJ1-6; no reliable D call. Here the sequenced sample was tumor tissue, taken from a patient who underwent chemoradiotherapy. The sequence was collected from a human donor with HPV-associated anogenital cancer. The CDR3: CASSEDGGRSLHF. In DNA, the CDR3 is TGTGCCAGCAGTGAAGACGGCGGCAGGTCTCTCCACTTT.